The sequence of this T cell receptor (beta chain) was determined in a study of blood T cell repertoires in COVID-19. The table came from immunoSEQ multiplex PCR; TCRdb's copy has only in-frame clones and leaves some out. Altogether 300,000 to 350,000 clones are present, roughly 88% being singletons, with the ten largest covering 2.2%. This TCR was recovered from a man aged 30 to 39 who had recovered from COVID-19. Sequenced material: PBMCs or T cells enriched from blood (not recorded which).

As DNA, the CDR3 is TGTGCCAGCAGTCGGGACAGCCTTAATGAAAAACTGTTTTTT. Translating it yields CASSRDSLNEKLFF. The chain is built from TRBV6-5 and TRBJ1-4, with TRBD1 identical over 7 bases. The V gene end was trimmed by 5 bases and the J gene end by 4 bases; junction bases not matched to a gene: 4. The CDR3 loop spans 14 amino acids. Germline loops: CDR1 MNHEY, CDR2 SVGAGI.